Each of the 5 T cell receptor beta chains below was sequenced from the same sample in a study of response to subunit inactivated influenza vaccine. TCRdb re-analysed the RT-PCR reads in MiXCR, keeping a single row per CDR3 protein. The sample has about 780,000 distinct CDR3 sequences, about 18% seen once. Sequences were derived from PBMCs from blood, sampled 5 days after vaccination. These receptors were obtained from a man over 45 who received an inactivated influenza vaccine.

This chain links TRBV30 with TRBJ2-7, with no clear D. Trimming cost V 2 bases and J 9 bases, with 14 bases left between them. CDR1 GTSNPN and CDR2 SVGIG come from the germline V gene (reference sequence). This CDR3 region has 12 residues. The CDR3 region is CAWSSSRGRQYF. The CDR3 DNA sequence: TGTGCCTGGAGTAGTTCCCGTGGTAGGCAGTACTTC.

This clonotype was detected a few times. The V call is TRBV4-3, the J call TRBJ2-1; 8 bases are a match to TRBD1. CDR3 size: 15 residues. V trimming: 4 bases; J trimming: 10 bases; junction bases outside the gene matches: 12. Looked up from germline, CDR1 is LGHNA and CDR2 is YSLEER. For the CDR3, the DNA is TGCGCCAGCAGCCCCCCCGGGCAGGGGGCAGGGGAGCAGTTCTTC. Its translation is CASSPPGQGAGEQFF.

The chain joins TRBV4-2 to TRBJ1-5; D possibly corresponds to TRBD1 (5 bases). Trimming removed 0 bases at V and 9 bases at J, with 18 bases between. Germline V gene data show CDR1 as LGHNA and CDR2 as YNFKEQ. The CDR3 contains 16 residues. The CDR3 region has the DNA TGTGCCAGCAGCCAAGAAGGTGCAGGGCAGAGGTTGCCCCAGCATTTT. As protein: CASSQEGAGQRLPQHF.

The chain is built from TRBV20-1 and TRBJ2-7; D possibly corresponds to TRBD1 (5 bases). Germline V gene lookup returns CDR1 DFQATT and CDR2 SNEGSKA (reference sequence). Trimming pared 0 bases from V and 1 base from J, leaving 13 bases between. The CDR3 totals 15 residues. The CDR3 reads CSARDFTRQSYEQYF. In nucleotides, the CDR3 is TGCAGTGCTAGAGATTTCACCCGACAGTCCTACGAGCAGTACTTC.

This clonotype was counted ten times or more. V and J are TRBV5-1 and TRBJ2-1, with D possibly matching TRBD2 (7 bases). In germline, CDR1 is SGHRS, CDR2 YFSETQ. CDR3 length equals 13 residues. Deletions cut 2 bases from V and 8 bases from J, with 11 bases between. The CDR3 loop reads CASSLRGGHEQFF. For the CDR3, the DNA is TGCGCCAGCAGCTTAAGGGGGGGCCATGAGCAGTTCTTC.